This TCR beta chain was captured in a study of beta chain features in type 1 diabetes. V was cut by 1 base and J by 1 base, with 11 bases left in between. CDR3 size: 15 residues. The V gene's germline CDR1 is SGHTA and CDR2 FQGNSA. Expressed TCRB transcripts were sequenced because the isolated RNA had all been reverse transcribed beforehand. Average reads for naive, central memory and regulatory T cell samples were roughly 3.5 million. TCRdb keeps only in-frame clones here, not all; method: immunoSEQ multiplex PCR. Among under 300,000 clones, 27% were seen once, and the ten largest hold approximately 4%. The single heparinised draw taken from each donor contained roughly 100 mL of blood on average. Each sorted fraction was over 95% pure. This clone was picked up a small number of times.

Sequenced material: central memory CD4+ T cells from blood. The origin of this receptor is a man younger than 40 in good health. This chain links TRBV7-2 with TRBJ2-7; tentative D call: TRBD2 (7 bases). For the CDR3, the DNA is TGTGCCAGCAGCTTAGGCGGGGGCCTTTCCTACGAGCAGTACTTC. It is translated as CASSLGGGLSYEQYF.